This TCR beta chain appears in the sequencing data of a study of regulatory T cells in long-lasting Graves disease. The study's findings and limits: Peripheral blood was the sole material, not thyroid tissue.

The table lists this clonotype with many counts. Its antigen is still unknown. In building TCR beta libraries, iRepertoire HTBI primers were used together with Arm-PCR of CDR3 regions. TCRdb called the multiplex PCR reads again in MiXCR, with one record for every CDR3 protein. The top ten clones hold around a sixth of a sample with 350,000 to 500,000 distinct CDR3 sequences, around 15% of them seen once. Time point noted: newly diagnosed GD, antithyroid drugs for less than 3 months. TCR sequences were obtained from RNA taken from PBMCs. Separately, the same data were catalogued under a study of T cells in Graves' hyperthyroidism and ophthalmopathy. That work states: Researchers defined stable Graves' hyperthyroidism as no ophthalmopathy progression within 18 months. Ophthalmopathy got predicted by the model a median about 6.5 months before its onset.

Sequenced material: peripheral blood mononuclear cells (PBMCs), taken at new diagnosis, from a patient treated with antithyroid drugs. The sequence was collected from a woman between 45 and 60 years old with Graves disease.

The CDR3 nucleotides read TGTGCCACCTCCCCGGGTTGGCAGCCTAGCACAGATACGCAGTATTTT. Amino acid sequence: CATSPGWQPSTDTQYF. The chain combines TRBV5-5 with TRBJ2-3; D is unresolved. CDR3 length: 16 residues. From germline, CDR1 is SGHKS and CDR2 YYEKEE (reference sequence). The germline V and J ends were trimmed by 9 bases and 0 bases, with 20 bases remaining between them.